This T cell receptor beta chain was identified during a study of T cell repertoires in cytomegalovirus infection. With regard to this clonotype: Its antigen is unknown.

TCRdb redid the calling of the reads with MiXCR, one entry per CDR3 protein. This sample carries 630,000 or so distinct CDR3 sequences, 20% to 25% of them seen once, and the ten largest clones take around 8%. Whole-study results and caveats: CMV-specific TCR beta clonotypes restricted by HLA-C were the ones dominating the ex vivo response.

This CDR3 comprises 12 residues. V lost 7 bases to trimming and J lost 3 bases; unmatched junction nucleotides: 6. The germline V gene has CDR1 SQVTM and CDR2 ANQGSEA. This sequence was found in a human donor in good health (CMV status not recorded). Some clones in this sample may be carry-over from other donors' samples. The J gene is TRBJ2-7, the V gene TRBV29-1; the match to TRBD2 covers 7 bases. The source material was CD8+ T cells from PBMCs. The CDR3 here is CSGGTGGYEQYF. Written as DNA, the CDR3 is TGCAGCGGGGGGACGGGGGGCTACGAGCAGTACTTC.